Given below is one TCR beta chain in context. This clonotype was counted between two and nine times. What this receptor recognizes is not known. Per-nucleotide qualities are absent, and no much larger clonotype sits a single base away. The record originates from a study of response to subunit inactivated influenza vaccine (dated by TCRdb to 2017 to 2018). Turning to the overall study: Deep quantitative T cell receptor repertoire profiling was used in the study to track responses to a trivalent subunit inactivated influenza vaccine.

The library relied on RT-PCR. The sample was run on an Illumina HiSeq 2500. TCRdb ran its own pipeline on the public reads, namely fastp trimming at Q25 and MiXCR clone calling, and kept in-frame beta chains. Every CDR3 protein is listed once, alongside the most common genes and DNA of its rows. The sample records approximately 520,000 distinct CDR3 sequences, approximately 15% of which are singletons. Together, the top ten hold 2.5% to 3.5% of the sample. What the authors observed across the whole study: According to the authors, only a limited number of new T cells may be recruited by each seasonal influenza vaccination.

Spanning cysteine to phenylalanine, the CDR3 consists of 15 amino acids. Just the 45-base CDR3 DNA is kept, in frame starting at base 1. The trim is 6 bases for V and 0 bases for J, with a gap of 12 bases between the germline ends. The chain employs TRBV12-3 or TRBV12-4 and TRBJ2-1; the D gene is perhaps TRBD1, on 6 matching bases. The source is a man between 50 and 75 years old who received an inactivated influenza vaccine. Donor details come from another sample of the same person, matched by shared clones. Sequenced here: CD4+ T cells sorted from PBMCs, sampled approximately 25 months after vaccination. This receptor has the CDR3 CASRIDRSSYNEQFF. DNA sequence: TGTGCCAGCAGGATAGACAGGAGCTCCTACAATGAGCAGTTCTTC.